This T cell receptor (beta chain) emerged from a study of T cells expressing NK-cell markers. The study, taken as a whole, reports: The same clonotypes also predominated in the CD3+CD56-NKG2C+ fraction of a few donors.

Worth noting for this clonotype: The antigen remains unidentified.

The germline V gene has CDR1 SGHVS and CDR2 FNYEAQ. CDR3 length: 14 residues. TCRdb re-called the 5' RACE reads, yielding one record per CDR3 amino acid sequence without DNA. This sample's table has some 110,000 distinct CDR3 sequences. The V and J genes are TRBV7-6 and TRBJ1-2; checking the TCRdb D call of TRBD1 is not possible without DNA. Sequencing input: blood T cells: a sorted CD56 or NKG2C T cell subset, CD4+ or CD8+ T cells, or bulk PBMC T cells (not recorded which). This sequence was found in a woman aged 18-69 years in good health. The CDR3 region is CASTEGQGWSGYTF.